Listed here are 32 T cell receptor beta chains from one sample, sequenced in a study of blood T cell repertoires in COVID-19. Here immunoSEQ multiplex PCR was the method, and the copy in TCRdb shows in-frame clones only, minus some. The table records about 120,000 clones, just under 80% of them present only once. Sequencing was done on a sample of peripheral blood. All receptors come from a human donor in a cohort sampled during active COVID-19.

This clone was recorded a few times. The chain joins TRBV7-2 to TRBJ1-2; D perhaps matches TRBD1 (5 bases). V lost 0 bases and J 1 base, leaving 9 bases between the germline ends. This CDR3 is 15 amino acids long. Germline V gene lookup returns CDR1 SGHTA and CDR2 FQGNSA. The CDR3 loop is CASSLAGAHNYGYTF. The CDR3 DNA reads TGTGCCAGCAGCTTAGCAGGGGCGCATAACTATGGCTACACCTTC.

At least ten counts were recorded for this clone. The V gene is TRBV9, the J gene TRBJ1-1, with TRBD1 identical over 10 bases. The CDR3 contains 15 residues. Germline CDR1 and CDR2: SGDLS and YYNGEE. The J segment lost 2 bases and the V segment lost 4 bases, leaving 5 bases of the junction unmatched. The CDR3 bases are TGTGCCAGCAGCATAGGGGACAGGGGAAACACTGAAGCTTTCTTT. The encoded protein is CASSIGDRGNTEAFF.

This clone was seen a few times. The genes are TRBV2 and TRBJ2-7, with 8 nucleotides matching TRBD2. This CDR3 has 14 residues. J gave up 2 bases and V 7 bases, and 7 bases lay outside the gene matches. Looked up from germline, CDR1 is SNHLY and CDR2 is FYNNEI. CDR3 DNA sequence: TGTGCCAGCATGAGCCGACTAGCGACCTACGAGCAGTACTTC. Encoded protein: CASMSRLATYEQYF.

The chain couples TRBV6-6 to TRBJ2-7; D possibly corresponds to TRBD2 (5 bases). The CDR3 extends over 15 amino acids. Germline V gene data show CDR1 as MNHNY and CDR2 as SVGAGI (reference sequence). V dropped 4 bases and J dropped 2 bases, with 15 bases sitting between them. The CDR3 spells CASSSREGGPYEQYF. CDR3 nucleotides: TGTGCCAGCAGTTCCCGGGAAGGTGGGCCCTACGAGCAGTACTTC.

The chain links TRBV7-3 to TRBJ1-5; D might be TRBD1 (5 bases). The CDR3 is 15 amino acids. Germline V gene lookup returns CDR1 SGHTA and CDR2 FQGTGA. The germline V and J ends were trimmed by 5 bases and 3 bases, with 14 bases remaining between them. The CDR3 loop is CASSRRGLLNQPQHF. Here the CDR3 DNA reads TGTGCCAGCAGCCGAAGGGGTCTTCTCAATCAGCCCCAGCATTTT.

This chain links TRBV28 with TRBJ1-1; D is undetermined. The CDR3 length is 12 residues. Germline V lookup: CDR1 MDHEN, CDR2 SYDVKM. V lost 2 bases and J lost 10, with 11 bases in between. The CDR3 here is CASSLRGVGAFF. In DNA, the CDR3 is TGTGCCAGCAGTTTACGAGGAGTCGGAGCTTTCTTT. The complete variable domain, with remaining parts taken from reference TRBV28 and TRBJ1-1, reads DVKVTQSSRYLVKRTGEKVFLECVQDMDHENMFWYRQDPGLGLRLIYFSYDVKMKEKGDIPEGYSVSREKKERFSLILESASTNQTSMYLCASSLRGVGAFFGQGTRLTVV.

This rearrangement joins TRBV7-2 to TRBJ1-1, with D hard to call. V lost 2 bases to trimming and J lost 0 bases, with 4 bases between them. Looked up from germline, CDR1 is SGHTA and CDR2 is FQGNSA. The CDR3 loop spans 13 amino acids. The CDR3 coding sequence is TGTGCCAGCAGCTTACAGATGAACACTGAAGCTTTCTTT. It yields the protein CASSLQMNTEAFF. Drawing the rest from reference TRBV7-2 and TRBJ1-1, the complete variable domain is GAGVSQSPSNKVTEKGKDVELRCDPISGHTALYWYRQSLGQGLEFLIYFQGNSAPDKSGLPSDRFSAERTGGSVSTLTIQRTQQEDSAVYLCASSLQMNTEAFFGQGTRLTVV.

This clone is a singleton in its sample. CDR3 residues: CASSVRLAGLGDTQYF. Here the CDR3 DNA reads TGTGCCAGCAGTGTGAGGCTAGCGGGGCTCGGTGATACGCAGTATTTT. The J gene is TRBJ2-3, the V gene TRBV2; 9 positions match TRBD2. V trimming: 4 bases; J trimming: 6 bases; junction bases outside the gene matches: 11. The CDR3 contains 16 residues. Germline CDR1 SNHLY, CDR2 FYNNEI. The variable domain in full, completed from reference TRBV2 and TRBJ2-3, reads EPEVTQTPSHQVTQMGQEVILRCVPISNHLYFYWYRQILGQKVEFLVSFYNNEISEKSEIFDDQFSVERPDGSNFTLKIRSTKLEDSAMYFCASSVRLAGLGDTQYFGPGTRLTVL.

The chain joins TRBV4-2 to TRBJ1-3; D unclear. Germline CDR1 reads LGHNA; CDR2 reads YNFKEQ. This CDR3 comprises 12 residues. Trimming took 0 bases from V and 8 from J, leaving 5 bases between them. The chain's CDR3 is CASSQDRDTIYF. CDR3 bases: TGTGCCAGCAGCCAAGACCGGGACACCATATATTTT.

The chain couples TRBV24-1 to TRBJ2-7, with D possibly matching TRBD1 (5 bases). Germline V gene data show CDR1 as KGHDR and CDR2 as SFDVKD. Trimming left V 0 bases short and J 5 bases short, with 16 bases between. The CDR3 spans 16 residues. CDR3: CATSDLLLKRGHEQYF. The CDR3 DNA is TGTGCCACCAGTGATTTGCTGTTAAAAAGGGGCCACGAGCAGTACTTC.

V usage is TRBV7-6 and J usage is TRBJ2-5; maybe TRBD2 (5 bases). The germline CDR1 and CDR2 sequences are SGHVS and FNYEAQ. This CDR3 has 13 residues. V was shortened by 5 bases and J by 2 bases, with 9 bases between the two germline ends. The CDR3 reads CASSATKQETQYF. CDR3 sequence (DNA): TGTGCCAGCAGCGCGACTAAACAAGAGACCCAGTACTTC.

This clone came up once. CDR3 sequence reads: CASSQTRVSPGGSSNQPQHF. The DNA for the CDR3 is TGTGCCAGCAGCCAAACTAGGGTTTCACCCGGAGGGTCCAGCAATCAGCCCCAGCATTTT. The J gene is TRBJ1-5, the V gene TRBV3-1 (or the pseudogene TRBV3-2); D is ambiguous. The CDR3 length is 20 residues. The V gene's germline CDR1 is LGHDT and CDR2 YNNKEL (reference sequence). The V and J ends lost 2 bases and 1 base respectively, with 24 bases between them.

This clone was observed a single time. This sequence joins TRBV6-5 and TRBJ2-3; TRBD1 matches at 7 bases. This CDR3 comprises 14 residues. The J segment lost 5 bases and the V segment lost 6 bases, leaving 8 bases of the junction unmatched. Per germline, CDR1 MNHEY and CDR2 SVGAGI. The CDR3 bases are TGTGCCAGCAGCTATAACAGGGGTCAAGATACGCAGTATTTT. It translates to CASSYNRGQDTQYF.

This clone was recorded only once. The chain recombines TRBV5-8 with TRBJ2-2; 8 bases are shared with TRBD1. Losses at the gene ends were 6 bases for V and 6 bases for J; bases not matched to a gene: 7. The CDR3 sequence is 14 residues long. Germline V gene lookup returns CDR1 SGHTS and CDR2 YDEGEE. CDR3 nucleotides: TGTGCCAGCAACCTTGACAGGGGCTCCGGGGAGCTGTTTTTT. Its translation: CASNLDRGSGELFF.

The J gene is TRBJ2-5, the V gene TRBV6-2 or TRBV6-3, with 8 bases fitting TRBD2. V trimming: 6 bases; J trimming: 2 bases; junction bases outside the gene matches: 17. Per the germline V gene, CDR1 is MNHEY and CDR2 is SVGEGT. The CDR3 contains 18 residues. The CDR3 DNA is TGTGCCAGCAGCCGACAAAAGAGGAGCGGGGGAAGGCAAGAGACCCAGTACTTC. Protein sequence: CASSRQKRSGGRQETQYF.

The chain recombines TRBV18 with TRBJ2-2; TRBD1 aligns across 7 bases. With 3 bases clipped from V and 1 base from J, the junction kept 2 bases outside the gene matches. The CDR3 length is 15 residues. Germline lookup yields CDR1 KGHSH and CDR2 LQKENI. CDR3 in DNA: TGTGCCAGCTCACCTAGGACAGGGAACACCGGGGAGCTGTTTTTT. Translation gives CASSPRTGNTGELFF.

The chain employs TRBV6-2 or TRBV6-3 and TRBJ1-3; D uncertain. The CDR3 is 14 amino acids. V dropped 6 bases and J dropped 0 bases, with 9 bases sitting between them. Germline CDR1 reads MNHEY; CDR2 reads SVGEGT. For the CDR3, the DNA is TGTGCCAGCAGCCTCGTTATCTCTGGAAACACCATATATTTT. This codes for CASSLVISGNTIYF.

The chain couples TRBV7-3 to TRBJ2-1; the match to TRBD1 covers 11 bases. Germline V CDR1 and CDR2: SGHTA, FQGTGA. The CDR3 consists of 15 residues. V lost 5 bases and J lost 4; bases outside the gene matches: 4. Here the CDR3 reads CASSLGQGEYNEQFF. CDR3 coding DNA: TGTGCCAGCAGCCTGGGACAGGGGGAATACAATGAGCAGTTCTTC.

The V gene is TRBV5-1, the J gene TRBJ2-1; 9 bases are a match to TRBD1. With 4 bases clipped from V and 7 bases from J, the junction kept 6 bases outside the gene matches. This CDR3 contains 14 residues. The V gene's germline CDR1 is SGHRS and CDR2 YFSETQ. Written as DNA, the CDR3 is TGCGCCAGCAGCGCCGGGACAGGGTTGAATGAGCAGTTCTTC. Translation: CASSAGTGLNEQFF.

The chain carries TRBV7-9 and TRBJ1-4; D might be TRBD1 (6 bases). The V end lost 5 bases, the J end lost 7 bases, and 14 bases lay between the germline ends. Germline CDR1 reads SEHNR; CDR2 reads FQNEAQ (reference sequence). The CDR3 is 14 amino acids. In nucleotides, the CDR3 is TGTGCCAGCAGCCCCGCAGGGGCCCGTGAAAAACTGTTTTTT. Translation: CASSPAGAREKLFF.

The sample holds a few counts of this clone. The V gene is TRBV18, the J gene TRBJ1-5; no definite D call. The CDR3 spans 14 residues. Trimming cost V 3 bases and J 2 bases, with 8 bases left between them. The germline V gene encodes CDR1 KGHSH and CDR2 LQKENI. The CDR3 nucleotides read TGTGCCAGCTCACCTTCGGTGGGCAATCAGCCCCAGCATTTT. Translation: CASSPSVGNQPQHF. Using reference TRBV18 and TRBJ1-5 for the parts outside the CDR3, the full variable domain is NAGVMQNPRHLVRRRGQEARLRCSPMKGHSHVYWYRQLPEEGLKFMVYLQKENIIDESGMPKERFSAEFPKEGPSILRIQQVVRGDSAAYFCASSPSVGNQPQHFGDGTRLSIL.

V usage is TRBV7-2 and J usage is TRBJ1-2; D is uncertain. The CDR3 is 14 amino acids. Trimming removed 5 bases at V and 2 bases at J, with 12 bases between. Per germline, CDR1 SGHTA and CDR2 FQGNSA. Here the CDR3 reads CASSHPSGNYGYTF. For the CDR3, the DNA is TGTGCCAGCAGCCACCCGTCGGGGAACTATGGCTACACCTTC.

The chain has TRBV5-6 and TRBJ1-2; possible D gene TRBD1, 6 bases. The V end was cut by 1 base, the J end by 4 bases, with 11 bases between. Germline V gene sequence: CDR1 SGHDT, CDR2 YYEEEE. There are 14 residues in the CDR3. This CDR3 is CASSLPGGGYGYTF. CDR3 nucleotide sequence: TGTGCCAGCAGCTTGCCGGGGGGCGGCTATGGCTACACCTTC.

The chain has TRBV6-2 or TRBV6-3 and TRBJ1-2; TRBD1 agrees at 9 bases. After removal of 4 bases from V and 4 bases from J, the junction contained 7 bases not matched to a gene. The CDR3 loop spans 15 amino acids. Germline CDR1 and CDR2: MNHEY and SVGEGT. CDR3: CASSSPDRGSYGYTF. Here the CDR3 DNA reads TGTGCCAGCAGTTCCCCGGACAGGGGTTCCTATGGCTACACCTTC.

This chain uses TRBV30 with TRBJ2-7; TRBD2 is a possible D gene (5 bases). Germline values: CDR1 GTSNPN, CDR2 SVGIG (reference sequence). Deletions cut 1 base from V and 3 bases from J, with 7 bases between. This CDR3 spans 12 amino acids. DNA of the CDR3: TGTGCCTGGAGTGCGGGATTCTACGAGCAGTACTTC. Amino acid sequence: CAWSAGFYEQYF.

Here the CDR3 DNA reads TGCAGCGTTGACGGACCGACTACCTACAATGAGCAGTTCTTC. Translating gives CSVDGPTTYNEQFF. V usage is TRBV29-1 and J usage is TRBJ2-1; possibly TRBD2 for D (5 bases). V lost 3 bases and J lost 2, with 11 bases in between. CDR3 length: 14 amino acids. CDR1 and CDR2 from the germline V gene are SQVTM and ANQGSEA.

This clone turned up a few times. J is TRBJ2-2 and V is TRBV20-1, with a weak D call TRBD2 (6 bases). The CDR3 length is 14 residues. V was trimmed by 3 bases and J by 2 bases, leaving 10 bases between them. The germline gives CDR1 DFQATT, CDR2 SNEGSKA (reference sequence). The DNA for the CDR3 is TGCAGTGCTAGTTCCGGGGGTAACACCGGGGAGCTGTTTTTT. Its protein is CSASSGGNTGELFF.

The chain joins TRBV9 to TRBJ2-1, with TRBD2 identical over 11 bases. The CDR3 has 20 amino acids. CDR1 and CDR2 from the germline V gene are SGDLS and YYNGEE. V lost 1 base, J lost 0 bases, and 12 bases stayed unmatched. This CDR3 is CASSVSRLAGGLNSYNEQFF. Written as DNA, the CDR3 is TGTGCCAGCAGCGTATCTCGTCTAGCGGGAGGCCTTAACTCCTACAATGAGCAGTTCTTC.

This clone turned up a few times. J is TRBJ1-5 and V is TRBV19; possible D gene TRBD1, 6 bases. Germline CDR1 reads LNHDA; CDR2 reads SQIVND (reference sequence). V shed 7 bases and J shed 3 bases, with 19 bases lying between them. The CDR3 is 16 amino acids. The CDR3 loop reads CASTPIDRSDNQPQHF. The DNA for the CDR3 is TGTGCCAGTACCCCAATAGACAGGTCCGACAATCAGCCCCAGCATTTT.

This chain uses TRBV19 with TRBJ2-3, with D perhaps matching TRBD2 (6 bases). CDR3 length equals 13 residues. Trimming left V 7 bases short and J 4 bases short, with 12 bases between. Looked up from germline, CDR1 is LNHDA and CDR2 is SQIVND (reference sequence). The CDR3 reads CASKTSAADTQYF. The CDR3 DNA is TGTGCCAGTAAGACTAGTGCAGCAGATACGCAGTATTTT.

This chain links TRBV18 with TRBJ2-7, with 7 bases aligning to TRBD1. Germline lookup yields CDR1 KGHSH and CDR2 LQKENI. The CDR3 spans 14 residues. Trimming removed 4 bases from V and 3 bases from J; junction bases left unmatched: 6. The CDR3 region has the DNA TGTGCCAGCTCACAACAGGGGAGAAGCTACGAGCAGTACTTC. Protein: CASSQQGRSYEQYF.

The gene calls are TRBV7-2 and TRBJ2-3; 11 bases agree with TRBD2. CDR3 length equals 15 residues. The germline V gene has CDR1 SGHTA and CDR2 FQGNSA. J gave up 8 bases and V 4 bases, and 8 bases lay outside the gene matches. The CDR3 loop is CASSSRLAGRGTQYF. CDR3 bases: TGTGCCAGCAGCTCTAGACTAGCGGGACGCGGTACGCAGTATTTT.